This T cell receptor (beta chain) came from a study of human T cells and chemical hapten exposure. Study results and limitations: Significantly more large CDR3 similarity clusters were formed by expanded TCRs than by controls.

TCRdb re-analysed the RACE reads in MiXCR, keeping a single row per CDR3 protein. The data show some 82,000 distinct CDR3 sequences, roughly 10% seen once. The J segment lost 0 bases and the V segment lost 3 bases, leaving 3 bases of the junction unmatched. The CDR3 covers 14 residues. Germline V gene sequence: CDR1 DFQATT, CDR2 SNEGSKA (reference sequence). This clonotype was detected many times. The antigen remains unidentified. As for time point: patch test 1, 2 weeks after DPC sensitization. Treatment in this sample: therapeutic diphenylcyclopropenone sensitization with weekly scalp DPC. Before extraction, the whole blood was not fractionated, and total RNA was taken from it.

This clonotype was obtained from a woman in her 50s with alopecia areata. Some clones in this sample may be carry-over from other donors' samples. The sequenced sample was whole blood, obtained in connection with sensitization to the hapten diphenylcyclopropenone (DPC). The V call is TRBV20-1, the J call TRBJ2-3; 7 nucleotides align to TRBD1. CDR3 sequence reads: CSASGTASTDTQYF. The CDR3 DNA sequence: TGCAGTGCTAGTGGGACAGCCAGCACAGATACGCAGTATTTT.